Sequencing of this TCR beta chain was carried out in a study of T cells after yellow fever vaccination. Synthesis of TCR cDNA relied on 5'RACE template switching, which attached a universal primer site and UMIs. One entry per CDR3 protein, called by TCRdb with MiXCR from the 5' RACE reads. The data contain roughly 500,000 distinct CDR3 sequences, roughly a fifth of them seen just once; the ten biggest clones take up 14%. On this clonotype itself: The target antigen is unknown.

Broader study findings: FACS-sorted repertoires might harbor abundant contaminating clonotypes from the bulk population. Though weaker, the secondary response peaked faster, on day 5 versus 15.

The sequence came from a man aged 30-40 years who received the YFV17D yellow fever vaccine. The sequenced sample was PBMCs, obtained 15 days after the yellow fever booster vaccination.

CDR3 in DNA: TGTGCCAGCAGCTTTCTCGGTGTTTGGGTAGAGACCCAGTACTTC. Residues: CASSFLGVWVETQYF. V and J are TRBV7-8 and TRBJ2-5; D is undetermined. This CDR3 comprises 15 residues. Germline CDR1 reads SGHVS; CDR2 reads FQNEAQ. Trimming removed 3 bases at V and 4 bases at J, with 15 bases between.